The rows below give T cell receptor beta chains drawn from one sample of a study of control samples from healthy donors and cancer patients. The table came from immunoSEQ multiplex PCR; TCRdb's copy has only in-frame clones and leaves some out. The table records over 75,000 clones, around 82% of them present only once. The sample was blood. These receptors all come from a man aged 55 to 70 in good health. Each CDR3 is given with its conserved first and last residue. The order of the fields is J gene, clone size, D gene, V gene, CDR3 protein, CDR3 DNA. The D gene is left open where the match is weak. The listing skips clone size in some rows; elsewhere it reads once, few, many or a size class.

J gene: TRBJ1-2
clone size: .
D gene: .
V gene: TRBV3-1/TRBV3-2
CDR3 protein: CASSPRGANYGYTF
CDR3 DNA: TGTGCCAGCAGCCCGAGGGGAGCCAACTATGGCTACACCTTC

J gene: TRBJ2-1
clone size: once
D gene: .
V gene: TRBV7-9
CDR3 protein: CASSQDSHEQFF
CDR3 DNA: TGTGCCAGCAGTCAGGACAGCCATGAGCAGTTCTTC

J gene: TRBJ1-1
clone size: .
D gene: .
V gene: TRBV7-8
CDR3 protein: CASSSGRGTEAFF
CDR3 DNA: TGTGCCAGCAGCTCAGGCAGGGGCACTGAAGCTTTCTTT

J gene: TRBJ2-7
clone size: once
D gene: .
V gene: TRBV28
CDR3 protein: CASSPPPSYEQYF
CDR3 DNA: TGTGCCAGCAGCCCGCCACCCTCCTACGAGCAGTACTTC

J gene: TRBJ1-1
clone size: .
D gene: TRBD1
V gene: TRBV7-8
CDR3 protein: CASSLEGAGGTEAFF
CDR3 DNA: TGTGCCAGCAGCTTAGAGGGGGCAGGGGGGACTGAAGCTTTCTTT

J gene: TRBJ2-1
clone size: .
D gene: .
V gene: TRBV5-1
CDR3 protein: CASTSPSEQFF
CDR3 DNA: TGCGCCAGCACCTCCCCCAGTGAGCAGTTCTTC

J gene: TRBJ2-1
clone size: .
D gene: TRBD2
V gene: TRBV6-4
CDR3 protein: CASSEASGGAYEQFF
CDR3 DNA: TGTGCCAGCAGTGAGGCTAGCGGGGGGGCCTATGAGCAGTTCTTC

J gene: TRBJ2-3
clone size: .
D gene: .
V gene: TRBV7-9
CDR3 protein: CATHSSTSVTDTQYF
CDR3 DNA: TGTGCCACCCACTCCTCGACCTCGGTCACAGATACGCAGTATTTT

J gene: TRBJ2-5
clone size: .
D gene: TRBD2
V gene: TRBV3-1/TRBV3-2
CDR3 protein: CASSQNRPGGTQYF
CDR3 DNA: TGTGCCAGCAGCCAAAACAGGCCGGGGGGGACCCAGTACTTC

J gene: TRBJ1-1
clone size: .
D gene: .
V gene: TRBV27
CDR3 protein: CASSLSQGWEDTEAFF
CDR3 DNA: TGTGCCAGCAGTTTATCGCAGGGGTGGGAGGACACTGAAGCTTTCTTT

J gene: TRBJ1-1
clone size: few
D gene: TRBD1
V gene: TRBV9
CDR3 protein: CASSDYGTGVTEAFF
CDR3 DNA: TGTGCCAGCAGCGACTACGGGACAGGGGTCACTGAAGCTTTCTTT

J gene: TRBJ1-6
clone size: .
D gene: TRBD1
V gene: TRBV28
CDR3 protein: CASSGDSSYSPLHF
CDR3 DNA: TGTGCCAGCAGTGGGGACAGTTCTTATTCACCCCTCCACTTT

J gene: TRBJ1-5
clone size: .
D gene: .
V gene: TRBV19
CDR3 protein: CASSIRGEFSNQPQHF
CDR3 DNA: TGTGCCAGTAGTATCCGGGGTGAATTTAGCAATCAGCCCCAGCATTTT

J gene: TRBJ2-7
clone size: .
D gene: .
V gene: TRBV28
CDR3 protein: CASSYRVSYEQYF
CDR3 DNA: TGTGCCAGCAGTTACAGGGTGTCCTACGAGCAGTACTTC

J gene: TRBJ2-3
clone size: few
D gene: TRBD1
V gene: TRBV11-3
CDR3 protein: CASSSAGTGSDTQYF
CDR3 DNA: TGTGCCAGCAGCTCGGCCGGGACAGGCTCGGATACGCAGTATTTT

J gene: TRBJ1-1
clone size: .
D gene: TRBD1
V gene: TRBV3-1/TRBV3-2
CDR3 protein: CASSQGGSEAFF
CDR3 DNA: TGTGCCAGCAGTCAGGGGGGATCTGAAGCTTTCTTT

J gene: TRBJ1-5
clone size: .
D gene: .
V gene: TRBV9
CDR3 protein: CASSAGGQINQPQHF
CDR3 DNA: TGTGCCAGCAGCGCTGGCGGGCAGATCAATCAGCCCCAGCATTTT

J gene: TRBJ2-2
clone size: .
D gene: .
V gene: TRBV27
CDR3 protein: CASSFVSGLNTGELFF
CDR3 DNA: TGTGCCAGCAGTTTTGTATCAGGGCTAAACACCGGGGAGCTGTTTTTT